This TCR beta chain is from a study of T cell repertoires in cytomegalovirus infection. Study-level results: In two of eight donors, the top clonotype was HLA-C-restricted CMV-specific.

This clonotype was counted at least ten times. What it binds is unknown. TCRdb processed the reads anew with MiXCR; each CDR3 protein has one entry. Here the sample spans 450,000 to 550,000 distinct CDR3 sequences, approximately 17% being singletons. Looked up from germline, CDR1 is MNHEY and CDR2 is SMNVEV (reference sequence). This CDR3 comprises 14 residues. Unmatched junction bases numbered 3, after V lost 6 bases and J lost 4 bases. The rearrangement links TRBV27 to TRBJ1-1; 12 bases match TRBD1. The sequenced material came from CD8+ T cells from PBMCs. This sequence originates from a human donor in good health (CMV status not recorded). Some clones in this sample may be carry-over from other donors' samples. The CDR3 loop reads CASRGTGGRTEAFF. CDR3 DNA sequence: TGTGCCAGCAGGGGGACAGGGGGCCGCACTGAAGCTTTCTTT.